Listed below are T cell receptor beta chains from one sample, sequenced in a study of blood T cell repertoires in COVID-19. Sequenced by immunoSEQ multiplex PCR; TCRdb stores in-frame clones only, minus some. The sample consists of 150,000 to 200,000 clones, roughly 80% of them appearing once. The sequenced sample consisted of peripheral blood. Receptors were obtained from a woman aged 30 to 39 with acute or convalescent COVID-19. CDR3s include the opening cysteine and the closing phenylalanine or tryptophan. Fields, in order: V gene, J gene, D gene, clone size, CDR3 protein, CDR3 DNA. D genes are given only for firm matches. Clone sizes are given selectively: once, few, many, or a class where the clone is expanded.

V gene: TRBV19
J gene: TRBJ2-1
D gene: TRBD1
clone size: .
CDR3 protein: CASSMGQGRYDEQFF
CDR3 DNA: TGTGCCAGTAGTATGGGACAGGGCCGGTATGATGAGCAGTTCTTC

V gene: TRBV4-2
J gene: TRBJ2-3
D gene: TRBD2
clone size: .
CDR3 protein: CASSPTSGRAETDTQYF
CDR3 DNA: TGTGCCAGCAGCCCCACTAGCGGGAGGGCCGAGACAGATACGCAGTATTTT

V gene: TRBV5-1
J gene: TRBJ2-7
D gene: .
clone size: few
CDR3 protein: CASSARTGRSYEQYF
CDR3 DNA: TGCGCCAGCAGCGCAAGGACGGGGAGGTCCTACGAGCAGTACTTC

V gene: TRBV29-1
J gene: TRBJ2-7
D gene: TRBD1
clone size: .
CDR3 protein: CSAGQGGSEQYF
CDR3 DNA: TGCAGCGCGGGACAGGGGGGATCCGAGCAGTACTTC

V gene: TRBV27
J gene: TRBJ1-5
D gene: .
clone size: .
CDR3 protein: CASSLSRPGRGISNQPQHF
CDR3 DNA: TGTGCCAGCAGTTTATCGAGGCCAGGGCGAGGCATCAGCAATCAGCCCCAGCATTTT

V gene: TRBV7-9
J gene: TRBJ2-3
D gene: .
clone size: .
CDR3 protein: CASSLALGNTQYF
CDR3 DNA: TGTGCCAGCAGCTTAGCTCTAGGAAATACGCAGTATTTT

V gene: TRBV5-1
J gene: TRBJ2-7
D gene: .
clone size: .
CDR3 protein: CASSLEQVGPYEQYF
CDR3 DNA: TGCGCCAGCAGCTTGGAACAGGTGGGCCCCTACGAGCAGTACTTC

V gene: TRBV28
J gene: TRBJ1-1
D gene: .
clone size: .
CDR3 protein: CATEFMNTEAFF
CDR3 DNA: TGTGCCACCGAGTTTATGAACACTGAAGCTTTCTTT

V gene: TRBV12-3/TRBV12-4
J gene: TRBJ1-1
D gene: .
clone size: .
CDR3 protein: CASSPIRDTEAFF
CDR3 DNA: TGTGCCAGCAGCCCGATCAGGGACACTGAAGCTTTCTTT

V gene: TRBV2
J gene: TRBJ1-1
D gene: .
clone size: .
CDR3 protein: CASSIDRNTEAFF
CDR3 DNA: TGTGCCAGCAGTATAGACAGGAACACTGAAGCTTTCTTT

V gene: TRBV6-5
J gene: TRBJ2-7
D gene: .
clone size: .
CDR3 protein: CASRTGGGNYEQYF
CDR3 DNA: TGTGCCAGCAGAACCGGTGGGGGGAACTACGAGCAGTACTTC

V gene: TRBV28
J gene: TRBJ2-1
D gene: .
clone size: .
CDR3 protein: CASSPEGSMNNEQFF
CDR3 DNA: TGTGCCAGCAGTCCAGAAGGGAGTATGAACAATGAGCAGTTCTTC

V gene: TRBV4-3
J gene: TRBJ1-5
D gene: .
clone size: .
CDR3 protein: CASSQARSPGQPQHF
CDR3 DNA: TGCGCCAGCAGCCAAGCCCGGTCCCCTGGTCAGCCCCAGCATTTT

V gene: TRBV12-2
J gene: TRBJ1-5
D gene: .
clone size: .
CDR3 protein: CASRSGVRWGLNQPQHF
CDR3 DNA: TGTGCAAGTCGCTCAGGCGTCCGTTGGGGACTAAATCAGCCCCAGCATTTT

V gene: TRBV7-9
J gene: TRBJ2-4
D gene: .
clone size: .
CDR3 protein: CASSLAAGNIQYF
CDR3 DNA: TGTGCCAGCAGCTTAGCGGCGGGAAACATTCAGTACTTC

V gene: TRBV29-1
J gene: TRBJ2-3
D gene: TRBD2
clone size: few
CDR3 protein: CSEGRGTDTQYF
CDR3 DNA: TGCAGCGAGGGGAGGGGCACAGATACGCAGTATTTT

V gene: TRBV7-2
J gene: TRBJ2-1
D gene: .
clone size: .
CDR3 protein: CASSLYRYNEQFF
CDR3 DNA: TGTGCCAGCAGCTTATATAGATACAATGAGCAGTTCTTC

V gene: TRBV5-6
J gene: TRBJ1-2
D gene: TRBD1
clone size: .
CDR3 protein: CASSFWTGTSNYGYTF
CDR3 DNA: TGTGCCAGCAGCTTTTGGACAGGGACATCTAACTATGGCTACACCTTC

V gene: TRBV19
J gene: TRBJ1-5
D gene: .
clone size: .
CDR3 protein: CASSIDPPGSNQPQHF
CDR3 DNA: TGTGCCAGTAGTATAGATCCCCCCGGTAGCAATCAGCCCCAGCATTTT

V gene: TRBV18
J gene: TRBJ2-7
D gene: TRBD1
clone size: .
CDR3 protein: CASSHRDRGYEQYF
CDR3 DNA: TGTGCCAGCTCGCACCGGGACAGAGGATACGAGCAGTACTTC

V gene: TRBV6-5
J gene: TRBJ1-2
D gene: TRBD1
clone size: .
CDR3 protein: CASSPLDRANYGYTF
CDR3 DNA: TGTGCCAGCAGTCCCCTGGACAGGGCCAACTATGGCTACACCTTC

V gene: TRBV27
J gene: TRBJ1-3
D gene: .
clone size: .
CDR3 protein: CASSPSLRVTSGNTIYF
CDR3 DNA: TGTGCCAGCAGTCCAAGCTTGCGCGTGACATCTGGAAACACCATATATTTT

V gene: TRBV19
J gene: TRBJ2-1
D gene: TRBD2
clone size: .
CDR3 protein: CASSIRLAGYYNEQFF
CDR3 DNA: TGTGCCAGTAGTATTCGACTAGCGGGGTACTACAATGAGCAGTTCTTC